These 4 T cell receptor beta chains were sequenced from one sample in a study of molecular identifiers for immune sequencing clone quantification. TCRdb recomputed calls from the PCR reads with MiXCR, one row per CDR3 protein. The table includes about 510,000 distinct CDR3 sequences, 20% to 25% detected once. Sequenced input: naive CD8+ T cells from blood, with Jurkat cell RNA spiked in. The subset denotes: FACS-sorted CD8+CD4-CCR7+CD45RA+ naive T cells. The receptors shown here come from a human donor in good health. Some libraries in this study had Jurkat cell RNA spiked in.

Points on this clonotype: A much larger clone is a single base away; this may be a read error. The V call is TRBV5-4, the J call TRBJ2-2; TRBD2 matches 8 bases. CDR3 length equals 16 residues. CDR1 and CDR2 from the germline V gene are SGHNT and YYREEE (reference sequence). The CDR3 sequence: CAGSSGLATLFGELFF. DNA of the CDR3: TGTGCCGGCAGCTCAGGACTAGCAACGCTTTTCGGGGAGCTGTTTTTT. Using reference TRBV5-4 and TRBJ2-2 for the parts outside the CDR3, the full variable domain is ETGVTQSPTHLIKTRGQQVTLRCSSQSGHNTVSWYQQALGQGPQFIFQYYREEENGRGNFPPRFSGLQFPNYSSELNVNALELDDSALYLCAGSSGLATLFGELFFGEGSRLTVL.

This clonotype was detected ten times or more. The V and J genes are TRBV11-2 and TRBJ2-5; D possibly uses TRBD1 or TRBD2 (5 bases each). The germline V gene encodes CDR1 SGHAT and CDR2 FQNNGV. V gave up 4 bases and J gave up 4 bases, with 13 bases separating them. The CDR3 length is 14 residues. The CDR3 DNA reads as TGTGCCAGCAGCTCGACGCAGGGACGAGAGACCCAGTACTTC. Protein: CASSSTQGRETQYF.

This clonotype was detected ten times or more. Germline and junction disagree at one end, which may indicate a read error. The genes are TRBV5-4 and TRBJ2-3; a weak D match, TRBD2 (6 bases). This CDR3 is built from 14 residues. Looked up from germline, CDR1 is SGHNT and CDR2 is YYREEE (reference sequence). DNA of the CDR3: TGTGCCAGCAGCTTGGATTCTTTGGGACTTAAAGGAGATTTT. It codes for CASSLDSLGLKGDF.

The V and J genes are TRBV20-1 and TRBJ2-1, with 7 bases fitting TRBD1. The V and J ends lost 3 bases and 0 bases, in that order; junction bases with no gene match: 2. The germline CDR1 and CDR2 sequences are DFQATT and SNEGSKA (reference sequence). The CDR3 sequence is 14 residues long. CDR3 bases: TGCAGTGCTAGGGACAGGACCTCCTACAATGAGCAGTTCTTC. Residues: CSARDRTSYNEQFF.